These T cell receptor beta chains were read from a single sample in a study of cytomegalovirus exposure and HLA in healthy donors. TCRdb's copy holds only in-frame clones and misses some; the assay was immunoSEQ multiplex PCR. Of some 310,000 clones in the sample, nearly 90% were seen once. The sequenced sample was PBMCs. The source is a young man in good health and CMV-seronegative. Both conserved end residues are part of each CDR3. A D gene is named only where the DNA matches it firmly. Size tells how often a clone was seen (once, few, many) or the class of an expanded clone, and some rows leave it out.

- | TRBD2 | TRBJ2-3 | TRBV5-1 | TGCGCCAGCCGAGAGCGACTAGCGGGGGACACAGATACGCAGTATTTT | CASRERLAGDTDTQYF
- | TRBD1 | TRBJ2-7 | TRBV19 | TGTGCCAGTAGTCCCGGACAGGGTACGGGGTACGAGCAGTACTTC | CASSPGQGTGYEQYF
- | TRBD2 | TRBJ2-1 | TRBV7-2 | TGTGCCAGCAGCTTATACGCTAGCGGGGGGGCCAATGAGCAGTTCTTC | CASSLYASGGANEQFF
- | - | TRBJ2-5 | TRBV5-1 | TGCGCCAGCAGCTTGGGGTTTGGCAGCCAAGAGACCCAGTACTTC | CASSLGFGSQETQYF
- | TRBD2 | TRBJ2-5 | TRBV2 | TGTGCCAGCAGTGTAGAGCGGGGGGGCTTGAAGACCCAGTACTTC | CASSVERGGLKTQYF
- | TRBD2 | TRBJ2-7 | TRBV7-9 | TGTGCCAGCACGGGGGGACGGCCTAGCTCCTACGAGCAGTACTTC | CASTGGRPSSYEQYF
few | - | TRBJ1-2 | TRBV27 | TGTGCCAGCGGCCAGAGGACAGCCTATGGCTACACCTTC | CASGQRTAYGYTF
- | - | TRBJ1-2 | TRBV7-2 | TGTGCCAGCAGTCCGGGACATAGCTATGGCTACACCTTC | CASSPGHSYGYTF
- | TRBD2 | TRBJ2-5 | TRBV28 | TGTGCCAGCAGCCCGGGGGGTCGGTACCAAGAGACCCAGTACTTC | CASSPGGRYQETQYF
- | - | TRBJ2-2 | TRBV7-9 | TGTGCCAGCAGCGTTACCGGGAACACCGGGGAGCTGTTTTTT | CASSVTGNTGELFF
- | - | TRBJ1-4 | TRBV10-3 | TGTGCCATCAGAGGACACCCGGAGGAAAAACTGTTTTTT | CAIRGHPEEKLFF
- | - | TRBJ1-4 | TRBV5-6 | TGTGCCAGCAGCTTTTCCTGGCAGCGTCGGGCTAATGAAAAACTGTTTTTT | CASSFSWQRRANEKLFF
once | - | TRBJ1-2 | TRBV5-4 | TGTGCCAGCAGCTTGGCGACAACAGCTAACTATGGCTACACCTTC | CASSLATTANYGYTF
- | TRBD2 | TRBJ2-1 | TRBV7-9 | TGTGCCAGCCTGGGGAGGCTAGCGGGGGGACGCTCCTACAATGAGCAGTTCTTC | CASLGRLAGGRSYNEQFF
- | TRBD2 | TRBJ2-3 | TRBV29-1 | TGCAGCGTGGGCGGGGGGGCCGTTACAGATACGCAGTATTTT | CSVGGGAVTDTQYF
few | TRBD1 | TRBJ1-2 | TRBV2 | TGTGCCAGCTCCCGACAGGGGAACTATGGCTACACCTTC | CASSRQGNYGYTF
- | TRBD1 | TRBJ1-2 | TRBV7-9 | TGTGCCATCGACCGGACAGGGACGAACTATGGCTACACCTTC | CAIDRTGTNYGYTF
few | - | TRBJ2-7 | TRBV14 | TGTGCCAGCAGCCAAGCTCGGGGTAGGGACTCCTACGAGCAGTACTTC | CASSQARGRDSYEQYF
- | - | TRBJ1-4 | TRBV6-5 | TGTGCCAGCTGCCGCGGGGGCAATGAAAAACTGTTTTTT | CASCRGGNEKLFF
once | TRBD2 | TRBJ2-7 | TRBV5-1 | TGCGCCAGCAGCTTGGGAAGCGGGGGGGACTACGAGCAGTACTTC | CASSLGSGGDYEQYF
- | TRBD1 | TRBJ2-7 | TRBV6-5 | TGTGCCAGCAGTTACACAGGGGGCGTCGACGAGCAGTACTTC | CASSYTGGVDEQYF
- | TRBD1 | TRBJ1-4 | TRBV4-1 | TGCGCCAGCAGCTCAGAGGGGGCGGGGGGGAAAGCTAATGAAAAACTGTTTTTT | CASSSEGAGGKANEKLFF
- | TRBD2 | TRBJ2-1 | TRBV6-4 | TGTGCCAGCAGCGCCATCGGGGGGGGATACAATGAGCAGTTCTTC | CASSAIGGGYNEQFF
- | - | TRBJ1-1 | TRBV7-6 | TGTGCCAGCAGCTCCGGACAGATGAACACTGAAGCTTTCTTT | CASSSGQMNTEAFF
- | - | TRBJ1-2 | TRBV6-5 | TGTGCCAGCAGTTACTCAACAGGGCCAACTAACTATGGCTACACCTTC | CASSYSTGPTNYGYTF
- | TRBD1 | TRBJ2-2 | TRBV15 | TGTGCCACCAGCGGTGGACAGGGGGCGGGCGGGGAGCTGTTTTTT | CATSGGQGAGGELFF
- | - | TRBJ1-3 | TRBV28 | TGTGCCAGCAGTAGCCCCTCCTCTGGAAACACCATATATTTT | CASSSPSSGNTIYF
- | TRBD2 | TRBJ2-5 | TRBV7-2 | TGTGCCAGCAGCTTTAGCGGGGGGGTGGAGACCCAGTACTTC | CASSFSGGVETQYF
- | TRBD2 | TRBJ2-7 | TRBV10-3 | TGTGCCATCAGCGGGACTAGCGAGCCCCTCTACGAGCAGTACTTC | CAISGTSEPLYEQYF
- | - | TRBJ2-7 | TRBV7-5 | TGTGTCAGAAGCTTAGCAGGAGGGTCGTTATTCGAGCAGTACTTC | CVRSLAGGSLFEQYF
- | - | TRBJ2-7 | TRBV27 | TGTGCCAGCAGTTTAGTGCCAACCAGCTCCTACGAGCAGTACTTC | CASSLVPTSSYEQYF
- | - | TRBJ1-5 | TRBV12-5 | TGTGCTAGTGGTTTGAGGCCACAGGATGCGCCCCAGCATTTT | CASGLRPQDAPQHF
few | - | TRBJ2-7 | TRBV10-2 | TGCGCCAGCGCGGGACAGCACTACGAGCAGTACTTC | CASAGQHYEQYF
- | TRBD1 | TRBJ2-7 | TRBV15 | TGTGCCACCAGGAGACAGGGGGCACAAAACGAGCAGTACTTC | CATRRQGAQNEQYF
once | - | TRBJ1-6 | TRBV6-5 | TGTGCCAGCAGTTACCATGGGGGGCCCCTCCACTTT | CASSYHGGPLHF
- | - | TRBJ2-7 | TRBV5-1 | TGCGCCAGCGCGGAGATGGGAGGCGAGCAGTACTTC | CASAEMGGEQYF
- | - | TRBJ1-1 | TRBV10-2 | TGCGCCAGCAGTGAATCCGGGTCGGTTGAAGCTTTCTTT | CASSESGSVEAFF
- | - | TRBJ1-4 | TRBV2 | TGTGCCAGCGGCGGACAGTTCTCTAATGAAAAACTGTTTTTT | CASGGQFSNEKLFF
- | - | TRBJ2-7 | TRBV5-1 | TGCGCCAGCAGCTTGGCCTCCGGGGGAGCCCTTTCCTACGAGCAGTACTTC | CASSLASGGALSYEQYF
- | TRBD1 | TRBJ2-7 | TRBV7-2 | TGTGCCAGCAGCTCGGACAGGATTTGGCCCTACGAGCAGTACTTC | CASSSDRIWPYEQYF
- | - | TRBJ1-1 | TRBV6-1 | TGTGCCAGCAGTGAACAAAGGGGGACTGAAGCTTTCTTT | CASSEQRGTEAFF
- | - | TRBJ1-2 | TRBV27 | TGTGCCAGCATGCCCTCTCGGGGGTCGAACGGCTACACCTTC | CASMPSRGSNGYTF
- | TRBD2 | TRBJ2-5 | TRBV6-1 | TGTGCCAGCAGTGAAGGACTAGCGGAAGAGACCCAGTACTTC | CASSEGLAEETQYF
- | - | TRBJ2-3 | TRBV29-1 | TGCAGCGTTGCACAGGGAGGGCCAGATACGCAGTATTTT | CSVAQGGPDTQYF
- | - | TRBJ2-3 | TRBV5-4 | TGTGCCAGCAGCCTCGGGGGCACAGATACGCAGTATTTT | CASSLGGTDTQYF
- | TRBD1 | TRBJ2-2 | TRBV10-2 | TGCGCCTTCTCCGGGACAGGTCAACCCGGGGAGCTGTTTTTT | CAFSGTGQPGELFF
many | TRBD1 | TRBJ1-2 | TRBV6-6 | TGTGCCAGCAGTCCGACAGGGGACTATGGCTACACCTTC | CASSPTGDYGYTF
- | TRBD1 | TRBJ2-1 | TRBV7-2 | TGTGCCAGCAGCTTAACACAGGGGGTCTACAATGAGCAGTTCTTC | CASSLTQGVYNEQFF
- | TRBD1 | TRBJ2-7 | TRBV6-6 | TGTGCCAGCAGTTATGGATCAGGGGGCTTCTACGAGCAGTACTTC | CASSYGSGGFYEQYF
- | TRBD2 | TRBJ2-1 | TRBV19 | TGTGCCAGTAGTCCTTCGGGGGGGAACTACAATGAGCAGTTCTTC | CASSPSGGNYNEQFF